This passage covers 22 T cell receptor beta chains from one sample sequenced in a study of post-analysis software for immune sequencing data. Findings of the study overall: Five TRBV segments, including TRBV5-6, TRBV5-1 and TRBV20-1, were more frequent in patients than controls.

Carried by the TCR beta cDNA libraries were unique molecular identifiers. One entry per CDR3 protein, called by TCRdb with MiXCR from the PCR reads. The repertoire holds about 190,000 distinct CDR3 sequences, 29% seen once, with 3% to 3.5% in the top ten. These receptors have no identified antigens. Input material: blood. The receptors were sampled from a girl under 18 with multiple sclerosis.

This chain connects TRBV12-3 or TRBV12-4 to TRBJ1-1; 7 positions match TRBD1. With V trimmed by 7 bases and J by 4 bases, 9 bases remained unmatched. This CDR3 region has 14 residues. The DNA of the CDR3 is TGTGCCAGCACCCCGACAGGGTATAGCACTGAAGCTTTCTTT. This sequence encodes CASTPTGYSTEAFF.

As regards this clonotype: One end of the junction varies from germline; a read error may be responsible. This chain uses TRBV3-1 with TRBJ2-7; D assignment may be TRBD1 or TRBD2 (5 bases each). This CDR3 region has 15 residues. Germline CDR1 reads LGHDT; CDR2 reads YNNKEL (reference sequence). The CDR3 bases are TGTGCCGGCAGCGTCCGGGACCTCGGTGAGGAGATCCAGTACTTC. Translation: CAGSVRDLGEEIQYF.

V usage is TRBV20-1 and J usage is TRBJ1-2; no clear D. CDR1 and CDR2 from the germline V gene are DFQATT and SNEGSKA (reference sequence). V was pared by 4 bases and J by 5 bases, with 11 bases between. The CDR3 spans 12 residues. The CDR3 loop reads CSAIEGIYGYTF. The CDR3 nucleotides read TGCAGTGCTATCGAGGGAATTTATGGCTACACCTTC.

Ten or more counts support this clonotype. The gene calls are TRBV7-7 and TRBJ2-3; TRBD2 matches at 10 bases. Germline lookup yields CDR1 SSHAT and CDR2 FNYEAQ (reference sequence). Trimming removed 5 bases from V and 4 bases from J; junction bases left unmatched: 6. This CDR3 spans 15 amino acids. The CDR3 sequence is CASSLDGTSADTQYF. As DNA, the CDR3 is TGTGCCAGCAGCCTAGACGGGACTAGCGCAGATACGCAGTATTTT. The complete variable domain, with remaining parts taken from reference TRBV7-7 and TRBJ2-3, reads GAGVSQSPRYKVTKRGQDVTLRCDPISSHATLYWYQQALGQGPEFLTYFNYEAQPDKSGLPSDRFSAERPEGSISTLTIQRTEQRDSAMYRCASSLDGTSADTQYFGPGTRLTVL.

CDR3 loop: CASSSPGERRETQYF. As DNA, the CDR3 is TGTGCCAGCAGTTCCCCGGGGGAGAGGCGGGAGACCCAGTACTTC. This chain links TRBV28 with TRBJ2-7; tentatively, D is TRBD2 (6 bases). Gene TRBJ2-5 matches the end of the DNA better, so the J call may be wrong. The CDR3 consists of 15 residues. Germline CDR1 is MDHEN and CDR2 is SYDVKM.

This clonotype was observed many times. The rearrangement joins TRBV28 to TRBJ2-3; D is uncertain. This CDR3 is 11 amino acids long. Trimming stripped 4 bases from V and 4 bases from J, with 3 bases between. Germline loops: CDR1 MDHEN, CDR2 SYDVKM. The chain's CDR3 is CASSWADTQYF. CDR3 bases: TGTGCCAGCAGTTGGGCAGATACGCAGTATTTT.

This clonotype was observed a few times. This rearrangement joins TRBV15 to TRBJ2-7; D perhaps matches TRBD1 (5 bases). Germline loops: CDR1 LNHNV, CDR2 YYDKDF (reference sequence). The CDR3 has 14 residues. Trimming removed 1 base from V and 2 bases from J, with 9 bases in between. The CDR3 DNA reads TGTGCCACCAGCAGAGGGACAACCGCCTACGAGCAGTACTTC. It encodes CATSRGTTAYEQYF.

This clonotype occurred many times. CDR3 nucleotides: TGTGCCAGCAGTGCTCACAAGAGCAATCAGCCCCAGCATTTT. Its translation is CASSAHKSNQPQHF. The chain carries TRBV6-5 and TRBJ1-5, with D uncertain. Trimming took off 5 bases at V and 1 base at J, with 9 bases between the two ends. This CDR3 is 14 amino acids long. CDR1 and CDR2 (germline): MNHEY, SVGAGI.

The CDR3 region has the DNA TGTGCCAGCTCACCACTGGGACAGGGACACTACGAGCAGTACTTC. It is translated as CASSPLGQGHYEQYF. The chain combines TRBV18 with TRBJ2-7; 9 nucleotides line up with TRBD1. The CDR3 spans 15 residues. Germline CDR1 KGHSH, CDR2 LQKENI. V was clipped by 1 base and J by 3 bases; unmatched bases: 4.

This rearrangement joins TRBV29-1 to TRBJ2-1; D possibly corresponds to TRBD2 (6 bases). In germline, CDR1 is SQVTM, CDR2 ANQGSEA. The germline V and J ends were trimmed by 3 bases and 0 bases, with 12 bases remaining between them. This CDR3 region has 15 residues. The DNA of the CDR3 is TGCAGCGTTGATGGACTATCAAGCTCCTACAATGAGCAGTTCTTC. This gives the protein CSVDGLSSSYNEQFF.

There are a few counts of this clonotype. The CDR3: CASSFKLWGLAQETQYF. CDR3 nucleotide sequence: TGCGCCAGCAGCTTCAAACTATGGGGACTAGCACAAGAGACCCAGTACTTC. V and J are TRBV5-1 and TRBJ2-5; the match to TRBD2 covers 9 bases. CDR1 and CDR2 from the germline V gene are SGHRS and YFSETQ. There are 17 residues in the CDR3. J was trimmed by 2 bases and V by 2 bases; bases with no gene match: 10. Combining the CDR3 with reference TRBV5-1 and TRBJ2-5 gives the whole variable domain KAGVTQTPRYLIKTRGQQVTLSCSPISGHRSVSWYQQTPGQGLQFLFEYFSETQRNKGNFPGRFSGRQFSNSRSEMNVSTLELGDSALYLCASSFKLWGLAQETQYFGPGTRLLVL.

There are many counts of this clonotype. The J gene is TRBJ1-2, the V gene TRBV20-1, with D maybe TRBD1 (5 bases). In germline, CDR1 is DFQATT, CDR2 SNEGSKA (reference sequence). The CDR3 has 13 residues. Between the trimmed V and J ends, which lost 3 bases and 8 bases, there was a span of 16 bases. This CDR3 reads CSARGDSSGGYTF. DNA of the CDR3: TGCAGTGCTAGGGGGGACTCTTCGGGCGGCTACACCTTC.

This clonotype has just a few counts. At one end the junction does not follow the germline gene, possibly because of a read error. This sequence joins TRBV2 and TRBJ2-5; maybe TRBD1 (6 bases). Germline-derived CDR1 and CDR2 are SNHLY and FYNNEI. The CDR3 totals 18 residues. CDR3 bases: TGTGCCAGCAGTGGAAGATTAGATGACAGGTTGGGGAAAGAGACCCTGTACTTC. As protein: CASSGRLDDRLGKETLYF.

The table lists this clonotype with a count of one. At one end the junction does not follow the germline gene, possibly because of a read error. The chain couples TRBV28 to TRBJ1-2; the match to TRBD1 covers 12 bases. Germline CDR1 reads MDHEN; CDR2 reads SYDVKM. CDR3 length equals 15 residues. The CDR3 DNA follows: TGTGCCAGCGGTTTACAAGGGACAGGGGGCAACGGCTACACCTTC. This gives the protein CASGLQGTGGNGYTF.

This clonotype occurred many times. The chain couples TRBV12-3 or TRBV12-4 to TRBJ2-7; maybe TRBD1 (5 bases). This CDR3 spans 12 amino acids. V was clipped by 3 bases and J by 5 bases, with 8 bases between them. The CDR3: CASSFQGNEQYF. For the CDR3, the DNA is TGTGCCAGCAGTTTCCAGGGTAACGAGCAGTACTTC.

This clonotype was counted at least ten times. V usage is TRBV7-2 and J usage is TRBJ1-2; 10 nucleotides agree with TRBD1. Germline CDR1 SGHTA, CDR2 FQGNSA. V lost 3 bases, J lost 0 bases, and 7 bases stayed unmatched. This CDR3 contains 17 residues. In DNA form, the CDR3 reads TGTGCCAGCAGCTTGAGGGACAGGGGTCGTCCTAACTATGGCTACACCTTC. Its translation: CASSLRDRGRPNYGYTF.

This clonotype was seen many times. The genes are TRBV11-2 and TRBJ2-1; TRBD2 is a possible D gene (6 bases). V dropped 3 bases and J dropped 8 bases, with 17 bases sitting between them. The germline V gene encodes CDR1 SGHAT and CDR2 FQNNGV. The CDR3 extends over 15 amino acids. The CDR3 is CASSFLANLRDEQFF. In DNA form, the CDR3 reads TGTGCCAGCAGCTTCCTAGCGAACCTCAGGGATGAGCAGTTCTTC.

In the case of this clonotype: A single base separates this from a much larger clone, so it may be a read error. The chain's CDR3 is CASRGSADTQYF. The CDR3 bases are TGTGCCAGCAGGGGGTCAGCAGATACGCAGTATTTT. The chain links TRBV12-3 or TRBV12-4 to TRBJ2-3; D is uncertain. Trimming took 6 bases from V and 4 from J, leaving 8 bases between them. This CDR3 is 12 amino acids long.

This clonotype was detected ten times or more. Its ends do not fully match the called genes, so a read error is possible. The chain combines TRBV5-1 with TRBJ2-3; no clear D. Germline CDR1 is SGHRS and CDR2 is YFSETQ. The CDR3 contains 12 residues. The CDR3 DNA follows: TGTGCCAGCAGCTTCAGCACAGATACGCAGTATTTT. The encoded protein is CASSFSTDTQYF.

This clonotype was detected ten times or more. The germline gene is not matched at one end of the junction; a read error may be the cause. This chain connects TRBV13 to TRBJ2-4, with TRBD2 matching over 7 bases. Germline V CDR1 and CDR2: PRHDT, FYEKMQ (reference sequence). This CDR3 is built from 17 residues. CDR3 in amino acids: CASSVGAGWLAKNIQYF. The CDR3 DNA follows: TGTGCCAGCAGCGTAGGAGCGGGGTGGCTAGCCAAAAACATTCAGTACTTC.

The sample holds many counts of this clonotype. This rearrangement joins TRBV5-1 to TRBJ2-1; no reliable D call. This CDR3 spans 13 amino acids. In germline, CDR1 is SGHRS, CDR2 YFSETQ. Trimming removed 4 bases at V and 9 bases at J, with 14 bases between. DNA for the CDR3: TGCGCCAGCAGCGAGCCCCCGGCTGGTGAGCAGTTCTTC. This gives the protein CASSEPPAGEQFF.

Comment on this clonotype: A much larger clone sits a single nucleotide away, making a read error possible. The chain employs TRBV6-2 or TRBV6-3 and TRBJ2-1, with D unresolved. CDR3 length: 13 amino acids. The germline gives CDR1 MNHEY, CDR2 SVGEGT. The CDR3 is CASSLDSYNELFF. CDR3 coding DNA: TGTGCCAGCAGTCTCGACTCCTACAATGAGCTGTTCTTC.